This TCR beta chain was identified in a study of Ad26.COV2.S vaccination and SARS-CoV-2 variants. Some clones are missing from TCRdb's copy, which holds only in-frame ones; the method was immunoSEQ multiplex PCR. This table holds about 680,000 clones, 89% found once. The CDR3 runs to 17 residues. The J segment lost 2 bases and the V segment lost 4 bases, leaving 9 bases of the junction unmatched. Germline V CDR1 and CDR2: SGHDT, YYEEEE. Study results and caveats: It was reported that spike-specific CD8+ and CD4+ T cell responses were substantially broad after vaccination.

The sample's treatment: around 19 received Ad26.COV2.S at low or high dose, single or two shots; about five received placebo; per-sample allocation not given. Collection of samples fell on day 63 after the first vaccine or placebo injection. Adults aged 18-55 years in Boston included the donor. A remark on this clone: The antigen remains unidentified.

The TCR comes from a person between 18 and 65 years old who received the Ad26.COV2.S COVID-19 vaccine or a placebo. The gene calls are TRBV5-6 and TRBJ2-7, with 13 bases that match TRBD2. The sample consisted of peripheral blood, taken in a trial of Ad26.COV2.S vaccine versus placebo. The chain's CDR3 is CASSLRTSGSMAYEQYF. CDR3 DNA: TGTGCCAGCAGCCTGAGGACTAGCGGGAGCATGGCCTACGAGCAGTACTTC.